Listed below are T cell receptor beta chains from one sample, sequenced in a study of cytomegalovirus exposure and HLA in healthy donors. Sequenced by immunoSEQ multiplex PCR; TCRdb stores in-frame clones only, minus some. The repertoire holds some 130,000 clones, with 76% as singletons. The sequencing input was PBMCs. Receptor source: a female donor in good health and CMV-seropositive. Each CDR3 is given with its conserved first and last residue. D genes are given only for firm matches. Clone size is not always given. Where it is, it says once, few, many or a class for expanded clones.

V gene: TRBV19; D gene: -; J gene: TRBJ1-2; clone size: once; CDR3 DNA: TGTGCCAGTAGTATACTTTCAGGGGTGGGCTACACCTTC; CDR3 protein: CASSILSGVGYTF
V gene: TRBV5-1; D gene: TRBD1; J gene: TRBJ2-1; clone size: once; CDR3 DNA: TGCGCCAGCAGCCAGACCGAACAGGGGGCTTTCTACAATGAGCAGTTCTTC; CDR3 protein: CASSQTEQGAFYNEQFF
V gene: TRBV5-1; D gene: -; J gene: TRBJ2-7; clone size: -; CDR3 DNA: TGCGCCAGCAGTCACCGGGACACGTCCTACGAGCAGTACTTC; CDR3 protein: CASSHRDTSYEQYF
V gene: TRBV4-2; D gene: -; J gene: TRBJ2-1; clone size: -; CDR3 DNA: TGTGCCAGCAGCCTGCGGGTAGGGGAGCAGTTCTTC; CDR3 protein: CASSLRVGEQFF
V gene: TRBV27; D gene: -; J gene: TRBJ1-5; clone size: -; CDR3 DNA: TGTGCCAGCAGTTCACTTACAGGGCCCCAGCCCCAGCATTTT; CDR3 protein: CASSSLTGPQPQHF
V gene: TRBV25-1; D gene: TRBD2; J gene: TRBJ2-7; clone size: -; CDR3 DNA: TGTGCCAGCAGCGGGGGGACCGCCTTCAAGCAGTACTTC; CDR3 protein: CASSGGTAFKQYF
V gene: TRBV28; D gene: -; J gene: TRBJ1-1; clone size: once; CDR3 DNA: TGTGCCAGCAGTGGCCAAGGAGAACAGAACACTGAAGCTTTCTTT; CDR3 protein: CASSGQGEQNTEAFF
V gene: TRBV19; D gene: -; J gene: TRBJ2-5; clone size: -; CDR3 DNA: TGTGCCAGTAGCGAAGGACAGTTGAAAGAGACCCAGTACTTC; CDR3 protein: CASSEGQLKETQYF
V gene: TRBV30; D gene: -; J gene: TRBJ2-2; clone size: few; CDR3 DNA: TGTGCCTGGAGTTCGGGCACCGGGGAGCTGTTTTTT; CDR3 protein: CAWSSGTGELFF
V gene: TRBV7-9; D gene: TRBD1; J gene: TRBJ1-6; clone size: -; CDR3 DNA: TGTGCCAGCAGCGACACTCGACAGGGTAATTGGAATTCACCCCTCCACTTT; CDR3 protein: CASSDTRQGNWNSPLHF
V gene: TRBV18; D gene: -; J gene: TRBJ2-7; clone size: -; CDR3 DNA: TGTGCCAGCTCACCGACGACAGGCCTTGCCTTTGAGCAGTACTTC; CDR3 protein: CASSPTTGLAFEQYF
V gene: TRBV27; D gene: TRBD2; J gene: TRBJ2-3; clone size: -; CDR3 DNA: TGTGCCAGCAGTTCCCGGACTAGCGGGGATATAGATACGCAGTATTTT; CDR3 protein: CASSSRTSGDIDTQYF
V gene: TRBV1; D gene: -; J gene: TRBJ2-3; clone size: -; CDR3 DNA: TGCACCAGCAGCTCTGGGCTAGCGGGAGTCAAATGCACAGATACGCAGTATTTT; CDR3 protein: CTSSSGLAGVKCTDTQYF
V gene: TRBV6-1; D gene: TRBD2; J gene: TRBJ2-7; clone size: -; CDR3 DNA: TGTGCCAGCAGGGCTAGCGGGGGATCCTACGAGCAGTACTTC; CDR3 protein: CASRASGGSYEQYF
V gene: TRBV27; D gene: -; J gene: TRBJ2-7; clone size: -; CDR3 DNA: TGTGCCCGGACACAATACGAGCAGTACTTC; CDR3 protein: CARTQYEQYF
V gene: TRBV29-1; D gene: -; J gene: TRBJ1-2; clone size: -; CDR3 DNA: TGCAGCGTTGAAGATAATGGAGGTGGCTACACCTTC; CDR3 protein: CSVEDNGGGYTF
V gene: TRBV6-1; D gene: TRBD2; J gene: TRBJ2-1; clone size: once; CDR3 DNA: TGTGCCAGCAGTGCGACTAGCGGTTCCTACAATGAGCAGTTCTTC; CDR3 protein: CASSATSGSYNEQFF
V gene: TRBV7-9; D gene: -; J gene: TRBJ2-2; clone size: -; CDR3 DNA: TGTTCCAGCAGGGTAGCCTTCATGGCCGCGAACACCGGGGAGCTGTTTTTT; CDR3 protein: CSSRVAFMAANTGELFF
V gene: TRBV2; D gene: -; J gene: TRBJ1-1; clone size: -; CDR3 DNA: TGTGCCAGCAGTTCTACGGGTAGGGGTCGGAACACTGAAGCTTTCTTT; CDR3 protein: CASSSTGRGRNTEAFF
V gene: TRBV2; D gene: -; J gene: TRBJ2-1; clone size: -; CDR3 DNA: TGTGCCAGCGGCACCCAGGGTTACCTTGAGCAGTTCTTC; CDR3 protein: CASGTQGYLEQFF
V gene: TRBV19; D gene: TRBD1; J gene: TRBJ1-1; clone size: -; CDR3 DNA: TGTGCCAGTAGGACTCCCCCGGGACAGATGAACACTGAAGCTTTCTTT; CDR3 protein: CASRTPPGQMNTEAFF
V gene: TRBV6-1; D gene: -; J gene: TRBJ1-1; clone size: -; CDR3 DNA: TGTGCCAGCAGTGAAGCGACCGGGAGCAGGTGGACTGAAGCTTTCTTT; CDR3 protein: CASSEATGSRWTEAFF
V gene: TRBV19; D gene: TRBD2; J gene: TRBJ2-1; clone size: -; CDR3 DNA: TGTGCCAGTAGAGGGACTAGCGGGAGGAATCGGAATGAGCAGTTCTTC; CDR3 protein: CASRGTSGRNRNEQFF
V gene: TRBV9; D gene: TRBD2; J gene: TRBJ2-1; clone size: few; CDR3 DNA: TGTGCCAGCAGCTATCAAGCGGGGGAGGGCTCCTACAATGAGCAGTTCTTC; CDR3 protein: CASSYQAGEGSYNEQFF
V gene: TRBV5-6; D gene: TRBD2; J gene: TRBJ2-3; clone size: -; CDR3 DNA: TGTGCCAGCAGCGCACTAGCGGGGGGAGCAGATACGCAGTATTTT; CDR3 protein: CASSALAGGADTQYF
V gene: TRBV5-1; D gene: -; J gene: TRBJ2-7; clone size: -; CDR3 DNA: TGCGCCAGCAGCTTGGGACTAGGGGCTAACGAGCAGTACTTC; CDR3 protein: CASSLGLGANEQYF
V gene: TRBV25-1; D gene: -; J gene: TRBJ1-1; clone size: -; CDR3 DNA: TGTGCCAGCACCGCTCCAGGCCGGGGGAACACTGAAGCTTTCTTT; CDR3 protein: CASTAPGRGNTEAFF
V gene: TRBV5-1; D gene: -; J gene: TRBJ2-2; clone size: -; CDR3 DNA: TGCGCCAGCAGCCAGGAACCGAACACCGGGGAGCTGTTTTTT; CDR3 protein: CASSQEPNTGELFF
V gene: TRBV7-8; D gene: -; J gene: TRBJ2-7; clone size: -; CDR3 DNA: TGTGCCAGCAGCCTTACACGTGGCTCCTACGAGCAGTACTTC; CDR3 protein: CASSLTRGSYEQYF
V gene: TRBV7-3; D gene: -; J gene: TRBJ2-1; clone size: -; CDR3 DNA: TGTGCCAGCAGCTCCAACGGCAGGGAAGATGAGCAGTTCTTC; CDR3 protein: CASSSNGREDEQFF
V gene: TRBV23-1; D gene: -; J gene: TRBJ2-7; clone size: -; CDR3 DNA: TGCGCCAGCAGTCCCACCAGGGGAACCTCCTACGAGCAGTACTTC; CDR3 protein: CASSPTRGTSYEQYF
V gene: TRBV7-6; D gene: -; J gene: TRBJ2-7; clone size: -; CDR3 DNA: TGTGCCAGCAGCTTAGGAGGATTCCGGAGCTCCTACGAGCAGTACTTC; CDR3 protein: CASSLGGFRSSYEQYF
V gene: TRBV19; D gene: TRBD1; J gene: TRBJ1-2; clone size: -; CDR3 DNA: TGTGCCGCCACGACAGGGGCTGGCTACACCTTC; CDR3 protein: CAATTGAGYTF
V gene: TRBV15; D gene: -; J gene: TRBJ2-1; clone size: -; CDR3 DNA: TGTGCCACCAGCAGAGCACTCGGGATCTACAATGAGCAGTTCTTC; CDR3 protein: CATSRALGIYNEQFF
V gene: TRBV30; D gene: -; J gene: TRBJ1-1; clone size: few; CDR3 DNA: TGTGCCTGGAGTGTAATCTGGAACACTGAAGCTTTCTTT; CDR3 protein: CAWSVIWNTEAFF
V gene: TRBV7-2; D gene: -; J gene: TRBJ2-7; clone size: -; CDR3 DNA: TGTGCCAGCAGCCTTCCTGGTCTAAACGAGCAGTACTTC; CDR3 protein: CASSLPGLNEQYF
V gene: TRBV7-9; D gene: -; J gene: TRBJ2-7; clone size: -; CDR3 DNA: TGTGCCAGCAGCCCACAGGGCCCCTACGAGCAGTACTTC; CDR3 protein: CASSPQGPYEQYF
V gene: TRBV27; D gene: -; J gene: TRBJ2-3; clone size: -; CDR3 DNA: TGTGCCAGCAGTTTCTCCCCCGGGGCAGATACGCAGTATTTT; CDR3 protein: CASSFSPGADTQYF
V gene: TRBV6-1; D gene: -; J gene: TRBJ1-1; clone size: -; CDR3 DNA: TGTGCCAGTAATCAAGGGGGGGGTAGGGACACTGAAGCTTTCTTT; CDR3 protein: CASNQGGGRDTEAFF
V gene: TRBV5-1; D gene: -; J gene: TRBJ1-5; clone size: -; CDR3 DNA: TGCGCCAGCAGCTTGGGCGCGGGCGCTCAGCCCCAGCATTTT; CDR3 protein: CASSLGAGAQPQHF
V gene: TRBV18; D gene: TRBD2; J gene: TRBJ2-2; clone size: -; CDR3 DNA: TGTGCCAGCTCACCTATAGCGGGGGACGGGGAGCTGTTTTTT; CDR3 protein: CASSPIAGDGELFF
V gene: TRBV5-4; D gene: -; J gene: TRBJ1-4; clone size: once; CDR3 DNA: TGTGCCAGCAGCTTGGATCCGGAGCATAATGAAAAACTGTTTTTT; CDR3 protein: CASSLDPEHNEKLFF
V gene: TRBV20-1; D gene: TRBD2; J gene: TRBJ2-7; clone size: -; CDR3 DNA: TGCAGTGCTAATAGCGGGGTAGAGCAGTACTTC; CDR3 protein: CSANSGVEQYF
V gene: TRBV2; D gene: -; J gene: TRBJ2-5; clone size: -; CDR3 DNA: TGTGCCAGCAGTGAATGGACAGTCCAAGAGACCCAGTACTTC; CDR3 protein: CASSEWTVQETQYF
V gene: TRBV9; D gene: TRBD2; J gene: TRBJ2-5; clone size: few; CDR3 DNA: TGTGCCAGCAGCGGGGGCCAGCGGGGCCAAGAGACCCAGTACTTC; CDR3 protein: CASSGGQRGQETQYF
V gene: TRBV15; D gene: -; J gene: TRBJ2-7; clone size: -; CDR3 DNA: TGTGCCACCAGCAGAGATATTCGGGCAGGGCGCTACGAGCAGTACTTC; CDR3 protein: CATSRDIRAGRYEQYF
V gene: TRBV2; D gene: TRBD1; J gene: TRBJ2-7; clone size: few; CDR3 DNA: TGTGCCAGCAGAGCCACCGGGACAGAAGCCTACGAGCAGTACTTC; CDR3 protein: CASRATGTEAYEQYF
V gene: TRBV11-2; D gene: -; J gene: TRBJ2-2; clone size: -; CDR3 DNA: TGTGCCAGCAGCCCACGGGGGGCCGCGAACACCGGGGAGCTGTTTTTT; CDR3 protein: CASSPRGAANTGELFF
V gene: TRBV7-3; D gene: TRBD1; J gene: TRBJ1-2; clone size: -; CDR3 DNA: TGTGCCAGCAGCTTAACCTCCTCGACAGGGGCCGGGGGTGGCTACACCTTC; CDR3 protein: CASSLTSSTGAGGGYTF
V gene: TRBV19; D gene: -; J gene: TRBJ1-1; clone size: -; CDR3 DNA: TGTGCCACAAGTCCTTTTCGGGACACTGAAGCTTTCTTT; CDR3 protein: CATSPFRDTEAFF
V gene: TRBV30; D gene: TRBD1; J gene: TRBJ1-1; clone size: -; CDR3 DNA: TGTGCCGGCCGGGACAGGGCCTTCCGGACTGAAGCTTTCTTT; CDR3 protein: CAGRDRAFRTEAFF
V gene: TRBV29-1; D gene: -; J gene: TRBJ2-3; clone size: -; CDR3 DNA: TGCAGCGTCGAGCGGACAGACTCAGATACGCAGTATTTT; CDR3 protein: CSVERTDSDTQYF
V gene: TRBV30; D gene: -; J gene: TRBJ1-3; clone size: -; CDR3 DNA: TGTGCCTGGACGAATCAGGGGCTCTCTGGAAACACCATATATTTT; CDR3 protein: CAWTNQGLSGNTIYF
V gene: TRBV7-3; D gene: -; J gene: TRBJ1-1; clone size: -; CDR3 DNA: TGTGCCAGCAGCCCAAAGGGAGGGGGGAACACTGAAGCTTTCTTT; CDR3 protein: CASSPKGGGNTEAFF
V gene: TRBV9; D gene: TRBD1; J gene: TRBJ2-1; clone size: -; CDR3 DNA: TGTGCCAGCAGCGTCGGGACAGCCAATGAGCAGTTCTTC; CDR3 protein: CASSVGTANEQFF
V gene: TRBV7-6; D gene: TRBD2; J gene: TRBJ2-1; clone size: few; CDR3 DNA: TGTGCCAGCAGCTTAGGGCTTACTAGCGGGAGACGGTATGAGCAGTTCTTC; CDR3 protein: CASSLGLTSGRRYEQFF
V gene: TRBV5-6; D gene: -; J gene: TRBJ1-2; clone size: once; CDR3 DNA: TGTGCCAGCAGCTACGGCTATGGCTACACCTTC; CDR3 protein: CASSYGYGYTF
V gene: TRBV5-1; D gene: TRBD2; J gene: TRBJ2-7; clone size: -; CDR3 DNA: TGCGCCAGCTCCCCCCCCAGGGAGGGCTCCTACGAGCAGTACTTC; CDR3 protein: CASSPPREGSYEQYF
V gene: TRBV4-1; D gene: -; J gene: TRBJ2-1; clone size: -; CDR3 DNA: TGCGCCAGCAGCCCCAACATCGATGAGCAGTTCTTC; CDR3 protein: CASSPNIDEQFF
V gene: TRBV15; D gene: TRBD2; J gene: TRBJ2-3; clone size: -; CDR3 DNA: TGTGCCACCAGCAGATCAGGACTAGCGGGGACCACAGATACGCAGTATTTT; CDR3 protein: CATSRSGLAGTTDTQYF